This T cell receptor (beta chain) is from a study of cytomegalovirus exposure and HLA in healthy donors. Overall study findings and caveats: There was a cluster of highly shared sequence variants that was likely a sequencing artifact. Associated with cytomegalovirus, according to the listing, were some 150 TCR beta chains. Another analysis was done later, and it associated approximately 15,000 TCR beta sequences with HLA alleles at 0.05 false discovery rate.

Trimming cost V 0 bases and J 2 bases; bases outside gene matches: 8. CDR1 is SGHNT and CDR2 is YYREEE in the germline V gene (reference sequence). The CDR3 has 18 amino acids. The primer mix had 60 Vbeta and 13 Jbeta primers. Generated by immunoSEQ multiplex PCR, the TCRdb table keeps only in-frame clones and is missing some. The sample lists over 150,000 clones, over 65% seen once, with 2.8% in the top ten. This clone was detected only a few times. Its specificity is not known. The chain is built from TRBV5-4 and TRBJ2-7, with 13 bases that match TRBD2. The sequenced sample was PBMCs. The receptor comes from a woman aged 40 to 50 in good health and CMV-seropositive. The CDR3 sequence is CASSLDPYGLAGAYEQYF. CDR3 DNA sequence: TGTGCCAGCAGCTTGGACCCCTACGGACTAGCGGGAGCCTACGAGCAGTACTTC.